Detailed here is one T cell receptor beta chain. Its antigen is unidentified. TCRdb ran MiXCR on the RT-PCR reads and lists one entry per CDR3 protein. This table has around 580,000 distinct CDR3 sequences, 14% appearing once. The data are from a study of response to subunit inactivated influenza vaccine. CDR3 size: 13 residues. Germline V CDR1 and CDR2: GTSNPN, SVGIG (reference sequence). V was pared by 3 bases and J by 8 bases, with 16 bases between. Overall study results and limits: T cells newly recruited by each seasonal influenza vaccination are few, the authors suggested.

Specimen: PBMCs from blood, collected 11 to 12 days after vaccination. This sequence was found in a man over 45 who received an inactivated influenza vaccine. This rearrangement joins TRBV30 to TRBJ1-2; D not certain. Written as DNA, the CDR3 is TGTGCCTGGAGCGAGGGCCCTACAAAGGGCTACACCTTC. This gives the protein CAWSEGPTKGYTF.